The clone carrying this T cell receptor beta chain has more than one count but fewer than ten. The sample comes from a study of T-cell reconstitution after alpha-beta-depleted transplantation in children. Germline V lookup: CDR1 DFQATT, CDR2 SNEGSKA (reference sequence). There are 14 residues in the CDR3. The V end was cut by 6 bases, the J end by 6 bases, with 21 bases between. TCRbeta library construction was performed incorporating unique molecular identifiers. Via MiXCR, TCRdb re-called the PCR reads, giving one row per CDR3 protein. The sample lists about 200,000 distinct CDR3 sequences; 6.6% were seen once.

This sample comprised PBMCs, obtained before TCRalphabeta/CD19-depleted stem cell transplant. The clonotype originates from a boy between 2 and 10 years old with acute lymphoblastic leukemia, due to receive a stem cell transplant. This chain joins TRBV20-1 and TRBJ2-7; tentatively, D is TRBD1 or TRBD2 (7 bases each). CDR3 region: CSAGQAGDPGEQYF. In nucleotides, the CDR3 is TGCAGTGCCGGACAGGCGGGGGATCCTGGCGAGCAGTACTTC.